The 30 T cell receptor beta chains below all came from one sample that was sequenced in a study of shared clonotypes between healthy human individuals. Measured with immunoSEQ multiplex PCR; TCRdb has only the in-frame clones, and not every one. Seen here are under 2,500,000 clones, approximately 94% observed once, and the top ten hold around 0.13%. Sequencing was performed on naive CD4+ T cells sorted from blood. Described subset: CD45RA+ positively selected. The source of these receptors is a man aged 18 to 29 in good health.

The count of this clone is one. The genes are TRBV7-2 and TRBJ1-2; no definite D call. Deletions cut 1 base from V and 8 bases from J, with 23 bases between. There are 17 residues in the CDR3. Germline values: CDR1 SGHTA, CDR2 FQGNSA. CDR3 DNA sequence: TGTGCCAGCAGCTTAGAACCCCTGGGCGGCTTCCAGAAGGGCTACACCTTC. Translation: CASSLEPLGGFQKGYTF.

The chain couples TRBV30 to TRBJ1-6; 7 nucleotides agree with TRBD1. The V segment lost 3 bases and the J segment 5 bases; nucleotides outside the gene matches: 7. In germline, CDR1 is GTSNPN, CDR2 SVGIG (reference sequence). The CDR3 is made up of 15 amino acids. The CDR3 sequence is CAWRPLDRDNSPLHF. The CDR3 bases are TGTGCCTGGAGGCCCTTAGACAGGGATAATTCACCCCTCCACTTT.

The V call is TRBV19, the J call TRBJ2-7; D gene uncertain. This CDR3 is 15 amino acids long. Germline assignment: CDR1 LNHDA and CDR2 SQIVND (reference sequence). Trimming took 5 bases from V and 0 from J, leaving 14 bases between them. The CDR3 is CASSLAAENSYEQYF. CDR3 in DNA: TGTGCCAGTAGTCTCGCCGCGGAGAACTCCTACGAGCAGTACTTC.

CDR3 amino acids: CASSYGWELFF. CDR3 DNA sequence: TGTGCCAGCAGTTACGGGTGGGAGCTGTTTTTT. This rearrangement joins TRBV6-6 to TRBJ2-2; D call uncertain. Germline V gene data show CDR1 as MNHNY and CDR2 as SVGAGI (reference sequence). There are 11 residues in the CDR3. V lost 2 bases and J 9 bases, leaving 4 bases between the germline ends.

This clone was seen just once. The V gene is TRBV10-3, the J gene TRBJ2-5, with D perhaps matching TRBD2 (6 bases). With the DNA end fitting TRBJ2-7 better, the J assignment may be wrong. The CDR3 runs to 12 residues. CDR1 and CDR2 from the germline V gene are ENHRY and SYGVKD. Here the CDR3 reads CAIKGGNYEQYF. As DNA, the CDR3 is TGTGCCATCAAGGGCGGGAACTACGAGCAGTACTTC.

Concerning this clone itself: This sample includes further DNA sequences coding for the same CDR3. This rearrangement joins TRBV30 to TRBJ2-7; D gene uncertain. The CDR3 runs 11 residues. The germline gives CDR1 GTSNPN, CDR2 SVGIG (reference sequence). V was shortened by 2 bases and J by 3 bases, with 5 bases between the two germline ends. The CDR3 protein is CAWSPSYEQYF. The CDR3 nucleotides read TGTGCCTGGAGTCCCAGCTACGAGCAGTACTTC.

The chain combines TRBV4-1 with TRBJ2-3; D gene ambiguous. Trimming took off 3 bases at V and 4 bases at J, with 8 bases between the two ends. Germline CDR1 is MGHRA and CDR2 is YSYEKL. The CDR3 length is 13 residues. The CDR3 reads CASSHTHADTQYF. CDR3 bases: TGCGCCAGCAGCCACACGCATGCAGATACGCAGTATTTT.

The chain uses TRBV9 and TRBJ2-1; D ambiguous. The V and J ends lost 0 bases and 3 bases respectively, with 7 bases between them. This CDR3 has 14 residues. Germline CDR1 is SGDLS and CDR2 is YYNGEE. This chain's CDR3 is CASSVDYVYNEQFF. The CDR3 region has the DNA TGTGCCAGCAGCGTAGATTACGTCTACAATGAGCAGTTCTTC.

The V and J genes are TRBV27 and TRBJ2-5; D ambiguous. The CDR3 runs to 13 residues. V lost 2 bases and J 5 bases, leaving 9 bases between the germline ends. Germline lookup yields CDR1 MNHEY and CDR2 SMNVEV (reference sequence). For the CDR3, the DNA is TGTGCCAGCAGTTTAATGGGCTCGGAGACCCAGTACTTC. Amino acids: CASSLMGSETQYF.

The gene calls are TRBV9 and TRBJ2-3; no clear D gene. V lost 4 bases and J lost 5, with 11 bases in between. The CDR3 contains 13 residues. Germline CDR1 SGDLS, CDR2 YYNGEE. This CDR3 reads CASSPNDGDTQYF. CDR3 in DNA: TGTGCCAGCAGCCCTAACGACGGAGATACGCAGTATTTT.

The rearrangement links TRBV2 to TRBJ2-3; D tentatively fits TRBD1 or TRBD2 (5 bases each). Germline V lookup: CDR1 SNHLY, CDR2 FYNNEI. The V end lost 3 bases, the J end lost 4 bases, and 14 bases lay between the germline ends. The CDR3 runs to 15 residues. Here the CDR3 reads CASSERWGGPDTQYF. The CDR3 nucleotides read TGTGCCAGCAGTGAGAGGTGGGGCGGGCCAGATACGCAGTATTTT. The whole variable domain, filled in from reference TRBV2 and TRBJ2-3, reads EPEVTQTPSHQVTQMGQEVILRCVPISNHLYFYWYRQILGQKVEFLVSFYNNEISEKSEIFDDQFSVERPDGSNFTLKIRSTKLEDSAMYFCASSERWGGPDTQYFGPGTRLTVL.

The V gene is TRBV5-1, the J gene TRBJ2-3; D remains ambiguous. The CDR3 consists of 14 residues. The V gene's germline CDR1 is SGHRS and CDR2 YFSETQ. V was shortened by 0 bases and J by 6 bases, with 11 bases between the two germline ends. The CDR3 region has the DNA TGCGCCAGCAGCTTGGCGGTAGTAGGGGATACGCAGTATTTT. Protein product: CASSLAVVGDTQYF.

The CDR3 reads CAISESATPVPDTQYF. DNA for the CDR3: TGTGCCATCAGTGAGTCGGCTACCCCGGTCCCAGATACGCAGTATTTT. The rearrangement links TRBV10-3 to TRBJ2-3; D is unclear. The CDR3 totals 16 residues. Germline V gives CDR1 ENHRY, CDR2 SYGVKD. Between the trimmed V and J ends, which lost 0 bases and 4 bases, there was a span of 14 bases.

The CDR3 nucleotides are TGTGCCAGCAGCTACGGGGGTTTTCTAGCCAAAAACATTCAGTACTTC. Amino acids: CASSYGGFLAKNIQYF. The V call is TRBV7-2, the J call TRBJ2-4, with a tentative D call TRBD2 (6 bases). V lost 4 bases, J lost 0 bases, and 13 bases lay in between. Germline loops: CDR1 SGHTA, CDR2 FQGNSA. This CDR3 contains 16 residues.

The chain has TRBV19 and TRBJ2-7; D may correspond to TRBD1 or TRBD2 (5 bases each). Germline V gene data show CDR1 as LNHDA and CDR2 as SQIVND (reference sequence). Trimming removed 4 bases at V and 0 bases at J, with 13 bases between. The CDR3 consists of 15 residues. The CDR3 spells CASSNPGTVSYEQYF. As DNA, the CDR3 is TGTGCCAGTAGTAATCCGGGGACGGTCTCCTACGAGCAGTACTTC.

The chain joins TRBV5-1 to TRBJ2-5, with D tentatively TRBD1 (6 bases). V was clipped by 4 bases and J by 5 bases, with 18 bases between them. The CDR3 spans 15 residues. Germline V CDR1 and CDR2: SGHRS, YFSETQ. Here the CDR3 reads CASSLGDMYLETQYF. CDR3 coding DNA: TGCGCCAGCAGCCTAGGGGACATGTATTTGGAGACCCAGTACTTC. Full variable domain (rest looked up from reference TRBV5-1 and TRBJ2-5): KAGVTQTPRYLIKTRGQQVTLSCSPISGHRSVSWYQQTPGQGLQFLFEYFSETQRNKGNFPGRFSGRQFSNSRSEMNVSTLELGDSALYLCASSLGDMYLETQYFGPGTRLLVL.

Notes on this clone: This sample includes further DNA sequences coding for the same CDR3. This chain connects TRBV5-1 to TRBJ1-1; D is unclear. V was cut by 2 bases and J by 5 bases, with 10 bases left in between. CDR1 and CDR2 (germline): SGHRS, YFSETQ. The CDR3 extends over 13 amino acids. The CDR3 spells CASSLEGLTEAFF. The CDR3 nucleotides read TGCGCCAGCAGCTTAGAGGGTCTGACTGAAGCTTTCTTT.

The chain links TRBV27 to TRBJ1-6, with D possibly matching TRBD1 (6 bases). The CDR3 is 15 amino acids. Germline V lookup: CDR1 MNHEY, CDR2 SMNVEV (reference sequence). Trimming cost V 2 bases and J 3 bases, with 8 bases left between them. CDR3 in amino acids: CASSLQGLYNSPLHF. Written as DNA, the CDR3 is TGTGCCAGCAGTTTACAGGGGCTCTATAATTCACCCCTCCACTTT.

This clone came up once. The chain carries TRBV18 and TRBJ2-7, with TRBD1 identical over 7 bases. The CDR3 is 14 amino acids. In germline, CDR1 is KGHSH, CDR2 LQKENI. V dropped 5 bases and J dropped 2; count of bases not matched to a gene: 6. The chain's CDR3 is CASSTSGQPYEQYF. In DNA, the CDR3 is TGTGCCAGCTCAACCTCGGGACAGCCCTACGAGCAGTACTTC.

The rearrangement joins TRBV19 to TRBJ1-1; no clear D. Trimming left V 3 bases short and J 0 bases short, with 8 bases between. Germline lookup yields CDR1 LNHDA and CDR2 SQIVND (reference sequence). This CDR3 spans 14 amino acids. This CDR3 is CASSMGIMNTEAFF. Here the CDR3 DNA reads TGTGCCAGTAGTATGGGGATCATGAACACTGAAGCTTTCTTT.

The CDR3 spells CASRPTVGYTF. As DNA, the CDR3 is TGTGCCAGCAGACCGACGGTGGGCTACACCTTC. The V gene is TRBV28, the J gene TRBJ1-2; D unresolved. The V end lost 6 bases, the J end lost 8 bases, and 10 bases lay between the germline ends. From germline, CDR1 is MDHEN and CDR2 SYDVKM. This CDR3 contains 11 residues.

This chain connects TRBV25-1 to TRBJ2-1; D perhaps matches TRBD1 (6 bases). Germline CDR1 reads MGHDK; CDR2 reads SYGVNS. The germline V and J ends were trimmed by 2 bases and 2 bases, with 10 bases remaining between them. This CDR3 is built from 15 residues. CDR3 DNA: TGTGCCAGCAGTGAACCAGGGGCCCCCTACAATGAGCAGTTCTTC. Amino acid sequence: CASSEPGAPYNEQFF.

This clone was observed a few times. The J gene is TRBJ2-2, the V gene TRBV5-1, with 9 bases fitting TRBD1. Germline CDR1 reads SGHRS; CDR2 reads YFSETQ. The V gene end was trimmed by 4 bases and the J gene end by 4 bases; junction bases not matched to a gene: 5. This CDR3 has 15 residues. The CDR3 spells CASSPGTGITGELFF. The CDR3 DNA follows: TGCGCCAGCAGCCCCGGGACAGGGATCACCGGGGAGCTGTTTTTT.

The J gene is TRBJ2-5, the V gene TRBV6-6, with 7 bases aligning to TRBD2. The CDR3 is 16 amino acids. Unmatched junction bases numbered 12, after V lost 7 bases and J lost 1 base. CDR1 and CDR2 (germline): MNHNY, SVGAGI (reference sequence). In DNA, the CDR3 is TGTGCCAGCACCCCGCGGGCGGGGGTCTCCCAAGAGACCCAGTACTTC. This codes for CASTPRAGVSQETQYF.

The rearrangement uses TRBV27 and TRBJ2-7, with 7 bases identical to TRBD2. The CDR3 sequence is 13 residues long. Germline V lookup: CDR1 MNHEY, CDR2 SMNVEV (reference sequence). The ends lost 5 bases at V and 6 bases at J; junction bases unmatched: 7. The CDR3 nucleotides are TGTGCCAGCAGTACCACTAGCGTTCGCGAGCAGTACTTC. Translated, it gives CASSTTSVREQYF.

CDR3 DNA: TGTGCCTGGAGCACAGGAGATCAAGGTACCTACGAGCAGTACTTC. It is translated as CAWSTGDQGTYEQYF. The gene calls are TRBV30 and TRBJ2-7, with a weak D call TRBD1 (5 bases). The CDR3 runs to 15 residues. CDR1 is GTSNPN, CDR2 SVGIG, per germline (reference sequence). Trimming pared 3 bases from V and 2 bases from J, leaving 17 bases between.

The chain combines TRBV28 with TRBJ2-7; 11 positions agree with TRBD2. CDR3 size: 15 residues. V trimming: 5 bases; J trimming: 5 bases; junction bases outside the gene matches: 8. Per germline, CDR1 MDHEN and CDR2 SYDVKM. The CDR3 here is CASSLSTSGDHEQYF. CDR3 DNA: TGTGCCAGCAGTCTCTCGACTAGCGGGGACCACGAGCAGTACTTC.

The chain joins TRBV2 to TRBJ2-2; TRBD2 matches at 13 bases. The J segment lost 4 bases and the V segment lost 5 bases, leaving 7 bases of the junction unmatched. The CDR3 has 17 residues. Germline V gives CDR1 SNHLY, CDR2 FYNNEI. CDR3 coding DNA: TGTGCCAGCAGTCACGCAGGGACTAGCGGGACCACCGGGGAGCTGTTTTTT. This gives the protein CASSHAGTSGTTGELFF.

This sequence joins TRBV6-1 and TRBJ2-1; D gene ambiguous. V was clipped by 6 bases and J by 6 bases, with 6 bases between them. The germline gives CDR1 MNHNS, CDR2 SASEGT. The length of the CDR3 is 11 residues. The CDR3 bases are TGTGCCAGCAGGGCGGTCAATGAGCAGTTCTTC. Its protein product is CASRAVNEQFF.

The genes are TRBV6-1 and TRBJ2-1; 9 bases fit TRBD2. The CDR3 length is 15 residues. The V and J ends lost 6 bases and 6 bases, in that order; junction bases with no gene match: 9. Germline CDR1 reads MNHNS; CDR2 reads SASEGT. The DNA for the CDR3 is TGTGCCAGCAGCCGGGAGCTAGCGGGACGCAATGAGCAGTTCTTC. Protein sequence: CASSRELAGRNEQFF.